This T cell receptor (beta chain) was observed in a study of blood T cell repertoires in COVID-19. In the authors' workflow: Nucleated cell number was recorded as an estimate derived from reference gene primer amplification. Assay used: immunoSEQ multiplex PCR; TCRdb lists only in-frame clones, some missing. D and trimming come from the DNA, and the V and J calls and clone size come from that table. The sample lists over 250,000 clones; around 90% were seen once. The junction had 9 bases not matched to a gene; V was cut back by 0 bases and J by 3 bases. CDR1 is LNHNV, CDR2 YYDKDF, per germline (reference sequence). The CDR3 is 17 amino acids. This clone was observed a single time.

The sequence came from a man in his forties or fifties with acute or convalescent COVID-19. V gene TRBV15 combines with J gene TRBJ2-7; TRBD1 aligns across 9 bases. Source material: peripheral blood. The CDR3 here is CATSRDLNRGLFYEQYF. CDR3 in DNA: TGTGCCACCAGCAGAGATCTTAACAGGGGGCTCTTCTACGAGCAGTACTTC.